A selection of T cell receptor beta chains follows, all from one sample in a study of cytomegalovirus exposure and HLA in healthy donors. Some clones are missing from TCRdb's copy, which holds only in-frame ones; the method was immunoSEQ multiplex PCR. In the table there are more than 95,000 clones, 60% to 80% of which are singletons. The sample comprised PBMCs. The receptors come from a woman aged 40 to 49 in good health and CMV-seropositive. CDR3s leave out the opening cysteine and the closing phenylalanine or tryptophan. The D gene is left open where the match is weak.

J	V	D	CDR3
TRBJ1-1	TRBV10-3	TRBD1	AISESGQGAEAF
TRBJ2-1	TRBV29-1	NA	SVEDLQGQF
TRBJ2-1	TRBV13	TRBD2	ASSSMTSGRGSYNEQF
TRBJ1-6	TRBV20-1	NA	SVRGNSPLH
TRBJ1-3	TRBV28	NA	ASSGLRNTIY
TRBJ2-5	TRBV2	NA	ASSEESEETQY
TRBJ2-3	TRBV27	NA	ASRKSGPSTDTQY
TRBJ1-1	TRBV20-1	NA	SAAGGVAF
TRBJ2-2	TRBV19	TRBD1	ASSRDRVTGELF
TRBJ2-7	TRBV27	TRBD2	ASSLFSSGRASSYEQY
TRBJ1-2	TRBV27	NA	ASGSRPTGYGYT
TRBJ2-2	TRBV5-1	TRBD2	ASSLDATSGPLGGGELF
TRBJ1-2	TRBV5-8	NA	ASLEANYGYT
TRBJ2-7	TRBV18	NA	ASSPYRDLGEQY
TRBJ2-1	TRBV5-1	TRBD1	ASSLATGNYEQF
TRBJ2-2	TRBV11-2	TRBD2	ASSPTSGGTTGELF
TRBJ1-5	TRBV5-1	NA	ASSLDGGDGQPQH
TRBJ2-7	TRBV7-8	TRBD1	ASTPLTTGVFLGSYEQY
TRBJ1-2	TRBV2	TRBD1	ASSGDRVHGYT
TRBJ2-3	TRBV29-1	NA	SVKSRGDTQY
TRBJ1-3	TRBV4-2	NA	ASSQLEGNTIY
TRBJ1-2	TRBV29-1	NA	SADSSVNYGYT